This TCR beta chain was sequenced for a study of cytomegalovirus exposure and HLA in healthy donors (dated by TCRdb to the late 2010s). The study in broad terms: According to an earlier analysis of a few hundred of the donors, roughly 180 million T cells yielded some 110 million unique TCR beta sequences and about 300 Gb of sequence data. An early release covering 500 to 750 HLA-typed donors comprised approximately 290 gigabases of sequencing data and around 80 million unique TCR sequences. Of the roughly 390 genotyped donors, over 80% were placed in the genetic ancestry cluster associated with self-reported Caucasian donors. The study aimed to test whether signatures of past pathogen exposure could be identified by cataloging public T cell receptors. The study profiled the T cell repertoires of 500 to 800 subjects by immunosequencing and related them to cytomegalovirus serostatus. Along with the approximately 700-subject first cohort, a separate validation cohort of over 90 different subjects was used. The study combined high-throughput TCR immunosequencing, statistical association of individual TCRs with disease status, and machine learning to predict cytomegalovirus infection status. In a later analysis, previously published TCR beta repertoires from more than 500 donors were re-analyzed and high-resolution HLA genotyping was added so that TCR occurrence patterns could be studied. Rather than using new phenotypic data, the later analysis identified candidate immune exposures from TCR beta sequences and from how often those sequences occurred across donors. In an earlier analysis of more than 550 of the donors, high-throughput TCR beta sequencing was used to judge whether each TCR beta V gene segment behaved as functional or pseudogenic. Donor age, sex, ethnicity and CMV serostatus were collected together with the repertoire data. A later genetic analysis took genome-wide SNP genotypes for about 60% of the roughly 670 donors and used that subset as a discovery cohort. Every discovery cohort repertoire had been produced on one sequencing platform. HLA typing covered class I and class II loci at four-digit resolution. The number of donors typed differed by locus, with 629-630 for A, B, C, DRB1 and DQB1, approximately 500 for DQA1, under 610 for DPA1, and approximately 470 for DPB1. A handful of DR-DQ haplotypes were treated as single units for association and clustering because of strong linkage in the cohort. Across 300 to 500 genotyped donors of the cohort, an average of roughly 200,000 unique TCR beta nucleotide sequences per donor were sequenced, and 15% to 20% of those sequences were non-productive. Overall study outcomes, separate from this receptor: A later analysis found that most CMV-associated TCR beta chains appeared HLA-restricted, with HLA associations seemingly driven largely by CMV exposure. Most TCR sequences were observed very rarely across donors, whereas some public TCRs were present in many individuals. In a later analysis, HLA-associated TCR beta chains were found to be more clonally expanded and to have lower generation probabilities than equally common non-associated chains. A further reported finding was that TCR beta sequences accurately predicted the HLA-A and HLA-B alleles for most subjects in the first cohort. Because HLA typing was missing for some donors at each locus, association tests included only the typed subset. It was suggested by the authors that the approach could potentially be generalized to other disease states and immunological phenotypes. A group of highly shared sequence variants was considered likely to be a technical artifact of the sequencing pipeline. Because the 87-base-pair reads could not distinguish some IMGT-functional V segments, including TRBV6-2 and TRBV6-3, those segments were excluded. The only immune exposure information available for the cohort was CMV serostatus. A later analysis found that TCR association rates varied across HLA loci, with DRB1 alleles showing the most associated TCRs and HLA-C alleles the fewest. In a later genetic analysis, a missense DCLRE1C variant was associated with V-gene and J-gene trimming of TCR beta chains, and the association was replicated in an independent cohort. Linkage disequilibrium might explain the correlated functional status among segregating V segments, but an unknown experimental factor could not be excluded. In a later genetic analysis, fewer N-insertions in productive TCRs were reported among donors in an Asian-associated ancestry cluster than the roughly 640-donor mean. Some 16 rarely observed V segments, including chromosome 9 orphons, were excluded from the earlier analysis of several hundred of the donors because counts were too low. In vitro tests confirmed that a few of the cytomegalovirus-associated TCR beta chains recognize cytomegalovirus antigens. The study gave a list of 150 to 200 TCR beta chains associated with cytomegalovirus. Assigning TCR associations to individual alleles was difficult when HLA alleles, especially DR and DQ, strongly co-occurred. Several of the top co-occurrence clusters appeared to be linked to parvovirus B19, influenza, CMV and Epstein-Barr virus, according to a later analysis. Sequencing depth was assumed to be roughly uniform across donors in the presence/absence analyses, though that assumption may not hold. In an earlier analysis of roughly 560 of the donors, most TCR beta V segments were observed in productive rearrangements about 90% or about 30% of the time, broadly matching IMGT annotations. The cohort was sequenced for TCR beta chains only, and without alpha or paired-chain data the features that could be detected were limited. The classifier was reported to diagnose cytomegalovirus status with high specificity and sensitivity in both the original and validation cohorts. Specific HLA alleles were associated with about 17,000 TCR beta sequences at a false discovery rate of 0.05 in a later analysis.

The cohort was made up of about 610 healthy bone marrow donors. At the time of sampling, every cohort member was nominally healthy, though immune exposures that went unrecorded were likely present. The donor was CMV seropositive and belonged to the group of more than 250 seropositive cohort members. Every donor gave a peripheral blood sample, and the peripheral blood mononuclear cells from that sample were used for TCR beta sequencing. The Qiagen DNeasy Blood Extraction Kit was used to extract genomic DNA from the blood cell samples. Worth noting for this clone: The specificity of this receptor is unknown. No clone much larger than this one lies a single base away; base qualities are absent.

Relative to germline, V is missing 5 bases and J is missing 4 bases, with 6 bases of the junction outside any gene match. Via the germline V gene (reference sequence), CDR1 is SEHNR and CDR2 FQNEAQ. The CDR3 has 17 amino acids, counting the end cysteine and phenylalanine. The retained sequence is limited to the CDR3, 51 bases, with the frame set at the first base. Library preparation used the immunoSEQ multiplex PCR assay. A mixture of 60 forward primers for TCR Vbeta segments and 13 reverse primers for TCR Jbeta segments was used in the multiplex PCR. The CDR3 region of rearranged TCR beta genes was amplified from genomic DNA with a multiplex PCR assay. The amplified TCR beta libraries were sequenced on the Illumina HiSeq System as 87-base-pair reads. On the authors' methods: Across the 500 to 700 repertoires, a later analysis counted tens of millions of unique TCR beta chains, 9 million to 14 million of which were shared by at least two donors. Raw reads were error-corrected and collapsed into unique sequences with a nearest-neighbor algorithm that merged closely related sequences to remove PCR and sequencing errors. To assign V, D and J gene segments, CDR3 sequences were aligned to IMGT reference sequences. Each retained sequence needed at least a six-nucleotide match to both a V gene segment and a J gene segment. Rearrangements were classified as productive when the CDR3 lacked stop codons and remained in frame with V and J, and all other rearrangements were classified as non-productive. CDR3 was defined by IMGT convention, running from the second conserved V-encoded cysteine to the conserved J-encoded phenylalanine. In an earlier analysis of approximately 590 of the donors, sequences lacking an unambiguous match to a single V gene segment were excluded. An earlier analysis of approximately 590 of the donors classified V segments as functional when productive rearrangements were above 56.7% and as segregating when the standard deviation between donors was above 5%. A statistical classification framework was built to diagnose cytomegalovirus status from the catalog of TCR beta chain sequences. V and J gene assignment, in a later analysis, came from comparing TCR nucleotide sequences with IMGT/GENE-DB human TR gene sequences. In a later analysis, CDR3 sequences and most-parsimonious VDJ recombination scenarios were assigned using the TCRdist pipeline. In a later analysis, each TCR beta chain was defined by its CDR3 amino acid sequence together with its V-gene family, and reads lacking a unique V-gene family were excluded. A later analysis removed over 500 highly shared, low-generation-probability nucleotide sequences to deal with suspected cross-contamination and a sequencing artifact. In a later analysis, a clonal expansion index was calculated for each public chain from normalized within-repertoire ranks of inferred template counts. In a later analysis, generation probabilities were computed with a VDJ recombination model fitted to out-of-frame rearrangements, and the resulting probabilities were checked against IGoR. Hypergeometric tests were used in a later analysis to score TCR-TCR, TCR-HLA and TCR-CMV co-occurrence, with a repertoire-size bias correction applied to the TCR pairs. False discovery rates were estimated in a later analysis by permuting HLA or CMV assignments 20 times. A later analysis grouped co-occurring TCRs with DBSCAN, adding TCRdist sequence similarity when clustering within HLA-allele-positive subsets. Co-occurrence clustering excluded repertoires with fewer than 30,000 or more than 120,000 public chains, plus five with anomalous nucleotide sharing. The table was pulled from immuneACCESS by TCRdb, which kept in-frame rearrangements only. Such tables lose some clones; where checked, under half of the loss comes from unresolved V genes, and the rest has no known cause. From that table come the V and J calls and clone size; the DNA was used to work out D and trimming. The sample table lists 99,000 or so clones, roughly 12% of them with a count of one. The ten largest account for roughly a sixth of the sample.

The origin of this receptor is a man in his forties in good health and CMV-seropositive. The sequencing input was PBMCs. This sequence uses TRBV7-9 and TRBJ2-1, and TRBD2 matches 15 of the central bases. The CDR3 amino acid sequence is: CASSHPGLAGGYNEQFF. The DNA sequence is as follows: TGTGCCAGCAGCCACCCGGGACTAGCGGGAGGTTACAATGAGCAGTTCTTC.